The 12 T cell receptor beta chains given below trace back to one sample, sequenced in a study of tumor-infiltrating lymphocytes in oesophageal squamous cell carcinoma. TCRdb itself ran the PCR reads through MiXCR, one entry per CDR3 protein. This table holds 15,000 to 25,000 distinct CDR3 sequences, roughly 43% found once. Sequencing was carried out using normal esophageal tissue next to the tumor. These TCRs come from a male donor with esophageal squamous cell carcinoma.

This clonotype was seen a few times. The CDR3 loop reads CASAPGLARGDTQYF. The CDR3 nucleotides read TGTGCTAGTGCCCCGGGACTAGCGAGGGGAGATACGCAGTATTTT. V and J are TRBV12-5 and TRBJ2-3, with TRBD2 matching 10 bases. V gave up 7 bases and J gave up 5 bases; unmatched junction bases: 9. The CDR3 runs to 15 residues. From germline, CDR1 is LGHNT and CDR2 FRNRAP.

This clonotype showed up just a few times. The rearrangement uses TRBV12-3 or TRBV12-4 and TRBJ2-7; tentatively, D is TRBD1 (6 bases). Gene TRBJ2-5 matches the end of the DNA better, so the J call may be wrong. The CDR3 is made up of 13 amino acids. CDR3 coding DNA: TGTGCCAGCACCCACAGGGTGGAAGAGACCCAGTACTTC. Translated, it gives CASTHRVEETQYF.

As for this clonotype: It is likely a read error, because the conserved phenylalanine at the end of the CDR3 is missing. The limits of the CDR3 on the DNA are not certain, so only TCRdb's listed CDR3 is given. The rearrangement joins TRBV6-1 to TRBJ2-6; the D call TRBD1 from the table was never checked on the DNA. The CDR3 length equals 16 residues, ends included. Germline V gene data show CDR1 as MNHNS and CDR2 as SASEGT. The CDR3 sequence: CASSRTGAGDIQYFGA.

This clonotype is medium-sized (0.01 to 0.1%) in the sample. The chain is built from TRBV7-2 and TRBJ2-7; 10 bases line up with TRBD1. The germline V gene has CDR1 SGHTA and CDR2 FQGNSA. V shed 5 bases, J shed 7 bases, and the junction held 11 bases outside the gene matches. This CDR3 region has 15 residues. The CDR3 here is CASSNRDRGRGEQYF. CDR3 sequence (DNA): TGTGCCAGCAGCAACCGGGACAGGGGACGGGGAGAGCAGTACTTC. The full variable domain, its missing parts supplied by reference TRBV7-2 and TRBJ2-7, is GAGVSQSPSNKVTEKGKDVELRCDPISGHTALYWYRQSLGQGLEFLIYFQGNSAPDKSGLPSDRFSAERTGGSVSTLTIQRTQQEDSAVYLCASSNRDRGRGEQYFGPGTRLTVT.

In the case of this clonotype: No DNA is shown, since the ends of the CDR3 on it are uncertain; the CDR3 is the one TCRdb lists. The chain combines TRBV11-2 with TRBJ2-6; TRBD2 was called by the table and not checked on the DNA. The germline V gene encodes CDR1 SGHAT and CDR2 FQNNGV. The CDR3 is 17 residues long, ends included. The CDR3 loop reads CASSELAGGTLRAVLRF.

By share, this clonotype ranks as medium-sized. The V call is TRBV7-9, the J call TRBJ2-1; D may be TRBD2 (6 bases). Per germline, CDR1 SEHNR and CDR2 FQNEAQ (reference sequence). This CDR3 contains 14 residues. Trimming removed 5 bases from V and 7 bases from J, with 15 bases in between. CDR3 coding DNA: TGTGCCAGCAGCGATTGGAGAGCGGGTAATGAGCAGTTCTTC. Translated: CASSDWRAGNEQFF.

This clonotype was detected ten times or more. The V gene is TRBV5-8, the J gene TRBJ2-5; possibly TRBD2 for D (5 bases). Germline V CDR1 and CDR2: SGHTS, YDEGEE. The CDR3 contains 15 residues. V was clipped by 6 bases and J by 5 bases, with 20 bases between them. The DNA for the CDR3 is TGTGCCAGCAACCGGGCAAGGTTGGCGGGCGAGACCCAGTACTTC. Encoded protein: CASNRARLAGETQYF.

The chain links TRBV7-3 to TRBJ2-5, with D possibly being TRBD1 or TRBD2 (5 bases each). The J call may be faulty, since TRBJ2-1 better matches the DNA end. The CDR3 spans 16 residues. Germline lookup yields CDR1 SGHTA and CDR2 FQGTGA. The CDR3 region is CASSLGDRDPYNEQFF. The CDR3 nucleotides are TGTGCCAGCAGCTTAGGGGACCGGGATCCGTACAATGAGCAGTTCTTC.

The CDR3, as DNA: TGTGCCAGCAGTTTAGCAGTTCGGAGGGAGCAGTACTTC. This sequence encodes CASSLAVRREQYF. The chain recombines TRBV12-3 or TRBV12-4 with TRBJ2-5, with D possibly matching TRBD2 (6 bases). V shed 0 bases and J shed 11 bases, with 13 bases lying between them. The CDR3 runs to 13 residues.

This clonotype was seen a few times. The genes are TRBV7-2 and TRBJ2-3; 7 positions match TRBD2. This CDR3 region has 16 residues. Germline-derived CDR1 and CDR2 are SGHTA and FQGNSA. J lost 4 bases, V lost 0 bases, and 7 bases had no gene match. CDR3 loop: CASSLAGGAGSDTQYF. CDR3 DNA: TGTGCCAGCAGCTTAGCGGGAGGGGCAGGTTCAGATACGCAGTATTTT.

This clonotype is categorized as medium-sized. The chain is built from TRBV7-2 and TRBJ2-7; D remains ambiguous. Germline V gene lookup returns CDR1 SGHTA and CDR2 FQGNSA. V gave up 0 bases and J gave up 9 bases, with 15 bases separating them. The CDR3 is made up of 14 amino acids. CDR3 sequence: CASSLAPAVDVQYF. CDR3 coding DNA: TGTGCCAGCAGCTTAGCGCCGGCGGTGGACGTGCAGTACTTC. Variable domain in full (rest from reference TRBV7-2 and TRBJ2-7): GAGVSQSPSNKVTEKGKDVELRCDPISGHTALYWYRQSLGQGLEFLIYFQGNSAPDKSGLPSDRFSAERTGGSVSTLTIQRTQQEDSAVYLCASSLAPAVDVQYFGPGTRLTVT.

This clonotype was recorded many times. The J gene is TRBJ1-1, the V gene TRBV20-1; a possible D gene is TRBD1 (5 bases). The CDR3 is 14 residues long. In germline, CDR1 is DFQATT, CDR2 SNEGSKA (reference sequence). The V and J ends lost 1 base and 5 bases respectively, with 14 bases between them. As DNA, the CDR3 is TGCAGTGCTAGAGCCGCAGGGAGTAGTACTGAAGCTTTCTTT. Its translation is CSARAAGSSTEAFF.